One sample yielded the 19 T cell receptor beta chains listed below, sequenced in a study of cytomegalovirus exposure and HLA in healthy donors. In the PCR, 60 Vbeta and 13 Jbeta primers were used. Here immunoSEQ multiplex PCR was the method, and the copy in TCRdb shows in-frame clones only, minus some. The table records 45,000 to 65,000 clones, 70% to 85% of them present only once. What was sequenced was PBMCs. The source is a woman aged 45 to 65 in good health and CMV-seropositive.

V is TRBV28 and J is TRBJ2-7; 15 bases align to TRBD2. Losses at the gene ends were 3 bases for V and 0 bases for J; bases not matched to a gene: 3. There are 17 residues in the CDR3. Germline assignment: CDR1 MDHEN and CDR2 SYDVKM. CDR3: CASSFGTSGRSSYEQYF. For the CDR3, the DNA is TGTGCCAGCAGTTTCGGGACTAGCGGGAGGAGCTCCTACGAGCAGTACTTC. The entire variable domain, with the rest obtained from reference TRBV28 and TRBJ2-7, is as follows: DVKVTQSSRYLVKRTGEKVFLECVQDMDHENMFWYRQDPGLGLRLIYFSYDVKMKEKGDIPEGYSVSREKKERFSLILESASTNQTSMYLCASSFGTSGRSSYEQYFGPGTRLTVT.

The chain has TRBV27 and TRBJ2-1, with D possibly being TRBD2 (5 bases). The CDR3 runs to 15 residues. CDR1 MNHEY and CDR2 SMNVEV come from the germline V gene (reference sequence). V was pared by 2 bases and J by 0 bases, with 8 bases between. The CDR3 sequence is CASSLEGSSYNEQFF. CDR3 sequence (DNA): TGTGCCAGCAGTTTAGAGGGTAGCTCCTACAATGAGCAGTTCTTC.

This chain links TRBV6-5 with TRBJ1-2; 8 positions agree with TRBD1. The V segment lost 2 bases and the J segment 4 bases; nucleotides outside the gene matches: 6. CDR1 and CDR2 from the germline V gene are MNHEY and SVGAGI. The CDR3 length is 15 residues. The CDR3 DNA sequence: TGTGCCAGCAGTTACGAACCAGGGGGCGGCTATGGCTACACCTTC. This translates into CASSYEPGGGYGYTF.

The CDR3 loop is CASSKYSGTVYEQYF. The CDR3 nucleotides are TGTGCCAGCAGCAAATATTCCGGGACAGTATACGAGCAGTACTTC. This chain connects TRBV7-2 to TRBJ2-7, with 7 bases identical to TRBD1. The CDR3 totals 15 residues. Germline V CDR1 and CDR2: SGHTA, FQGNSA. Trimming removed 5 bases from V and 4 bases from J; junction bases left unmatched: 11. Full variable domain (outside the CDR3, taken from reference TRBV7-2 and TRBJ2-7): GAGVSQSPSNKVTEKGKDVELRCDPISGHTALYWYRQSLGQGLEFLIYFQGNSAPDKSGLPSDRFSAERTGGSVSTLTIQRTQQEDSAVYLCASSKYSGTVYEQYFGPGTRLTVT.

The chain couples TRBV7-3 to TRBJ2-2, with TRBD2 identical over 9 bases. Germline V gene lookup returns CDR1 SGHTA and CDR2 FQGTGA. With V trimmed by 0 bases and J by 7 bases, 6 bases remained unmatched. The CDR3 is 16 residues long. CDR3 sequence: CASSLTGTSIVGELFF. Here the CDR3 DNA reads TGTGCCAGCAGCTTAACGGGGACTAGCATTGTCGGGGAGCTGTTTTTT.

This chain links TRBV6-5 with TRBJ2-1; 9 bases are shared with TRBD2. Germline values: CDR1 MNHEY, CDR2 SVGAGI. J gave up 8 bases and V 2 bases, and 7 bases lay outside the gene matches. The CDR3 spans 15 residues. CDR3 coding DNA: TGTGCCAGCAGTTACGGGACTAGCAAATCTGATGAGCAGTTCTTC. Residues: CASSYGTSKSDEQFF.

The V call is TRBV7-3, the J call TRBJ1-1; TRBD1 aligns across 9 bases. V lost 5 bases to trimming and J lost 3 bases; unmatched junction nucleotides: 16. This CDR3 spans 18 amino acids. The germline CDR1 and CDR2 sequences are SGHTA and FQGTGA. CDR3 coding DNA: TGTGCCAGCAGCGAACGGACAGGGGAAGTGGGCCCGGACACTGAAGCTTTCTTT. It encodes CASSERTGEVGPDTEAFF.

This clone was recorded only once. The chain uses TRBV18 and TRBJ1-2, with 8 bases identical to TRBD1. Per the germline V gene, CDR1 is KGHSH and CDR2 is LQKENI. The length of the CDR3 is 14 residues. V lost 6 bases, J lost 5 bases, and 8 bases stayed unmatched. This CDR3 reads CASSQDRDVYGYTF. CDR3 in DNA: TGTGCCAGCTCCCAGGACAGGGATGTGTATGGCTACACCTTC. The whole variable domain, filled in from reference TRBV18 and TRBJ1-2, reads NAGVMQNPRHLVRRRGQEARLRCSPMKGHSHVYWYRQLPEEGLKFMVYLQKENIIDESGMPKERFSAEFPKEGPSILRIQQVVRGDSAAYFCASSQDRDVYGYTFGSGTRLTVV.

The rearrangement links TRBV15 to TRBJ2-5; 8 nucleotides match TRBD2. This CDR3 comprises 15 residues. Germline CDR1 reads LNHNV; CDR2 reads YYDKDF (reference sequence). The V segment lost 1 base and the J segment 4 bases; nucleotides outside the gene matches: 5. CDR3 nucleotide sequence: TGTGCCACCAGCAGAGTGACTAGCGCCGTAGAGACCCAGTACTTC. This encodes CATSRVTSAVETQYF.

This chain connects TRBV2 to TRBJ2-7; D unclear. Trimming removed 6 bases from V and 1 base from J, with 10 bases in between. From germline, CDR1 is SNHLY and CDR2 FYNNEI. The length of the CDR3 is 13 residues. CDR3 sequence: CASRKTPSYEQYF. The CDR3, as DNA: TGTGCCAGCAGAAAGACACCATCCTACGAGCAGTACTTC.

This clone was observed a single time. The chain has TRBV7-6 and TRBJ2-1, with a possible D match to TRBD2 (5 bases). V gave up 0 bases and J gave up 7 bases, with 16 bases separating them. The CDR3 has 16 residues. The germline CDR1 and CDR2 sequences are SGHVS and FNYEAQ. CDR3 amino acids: CASSLARAGGRNEQFF. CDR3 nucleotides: TGTGCCAGCAGCTTAGCGAGGGCAGGAGGCAGGAATGAGCAGTTCTTC.

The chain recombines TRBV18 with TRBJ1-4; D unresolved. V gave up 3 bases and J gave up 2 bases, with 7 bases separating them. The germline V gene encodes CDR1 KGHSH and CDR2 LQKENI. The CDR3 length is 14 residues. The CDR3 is CASSPFGTNEKLFF. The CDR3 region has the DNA TGTGCCAGCTCACCGTTCGGGACTAATGAAAAACTGTTTTTT.

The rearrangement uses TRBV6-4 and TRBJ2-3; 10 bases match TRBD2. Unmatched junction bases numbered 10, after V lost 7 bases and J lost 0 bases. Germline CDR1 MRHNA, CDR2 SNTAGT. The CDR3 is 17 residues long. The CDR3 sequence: CASKRSGLAFSTDTQYF. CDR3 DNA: TGTGCCAGCAAGAGATCGGGACTAGCGTTTAGCACAGATACGCAGTATTTT.

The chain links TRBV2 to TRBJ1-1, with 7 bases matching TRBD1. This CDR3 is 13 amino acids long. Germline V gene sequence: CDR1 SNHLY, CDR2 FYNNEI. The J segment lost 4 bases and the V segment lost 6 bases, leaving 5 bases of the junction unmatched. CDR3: CASSAKGATEAFF. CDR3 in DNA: TGTGCCAGCAGCGCTAAGGGGGCCACTGAAGCTTTCTTT. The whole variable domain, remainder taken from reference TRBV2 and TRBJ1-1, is EPEVTQTPSHQVTQMGQEVILRCVPISNHLYFYWYRQILGQKVEFLVSFYNNEISEKSEIFDDQFSVERPDGSNFTLKIRSTKLEDSAMYFCASSAKGATEAFFGQGTRLTVV.

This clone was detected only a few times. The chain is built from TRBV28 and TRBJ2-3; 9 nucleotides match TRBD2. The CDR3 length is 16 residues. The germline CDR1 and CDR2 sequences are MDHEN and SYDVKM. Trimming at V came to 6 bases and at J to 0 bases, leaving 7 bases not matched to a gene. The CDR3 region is CASRTSGASSTDTQYF. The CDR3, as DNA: TGTGCCAGCAGGACTAGCGGAGCCTCTAGCACAGATACGCAGTATTTT.

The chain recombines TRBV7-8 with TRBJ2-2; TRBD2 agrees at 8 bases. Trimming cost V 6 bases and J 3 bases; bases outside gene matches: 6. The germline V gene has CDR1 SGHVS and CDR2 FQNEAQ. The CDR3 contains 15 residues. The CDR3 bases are TGTGCCAGCAGTCCGGGGGGGCTTGACACCGGGGAGCTGTTTTTT. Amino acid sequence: CASSPGGLDTGELFF. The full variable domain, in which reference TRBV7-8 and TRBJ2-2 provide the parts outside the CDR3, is GAGVSQSPRYKVAKRGQDVALRCDPISGHVSLFWYQQALGQGPEFLTYFQNEAQLDKSGLPSDRFFAERPEGSVSTLKIQRTQQEDSAVYLCASSPGGLDTGELFFGEGSRLTVL.

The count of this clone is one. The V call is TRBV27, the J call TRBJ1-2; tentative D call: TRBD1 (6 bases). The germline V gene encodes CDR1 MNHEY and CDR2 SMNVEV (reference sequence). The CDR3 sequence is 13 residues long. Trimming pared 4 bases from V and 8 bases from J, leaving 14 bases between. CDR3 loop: CASSSVTGNGYTF. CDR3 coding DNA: TGTGCCAGCAGTTCCGTAACAGGGAACGGCTACACCTTC.

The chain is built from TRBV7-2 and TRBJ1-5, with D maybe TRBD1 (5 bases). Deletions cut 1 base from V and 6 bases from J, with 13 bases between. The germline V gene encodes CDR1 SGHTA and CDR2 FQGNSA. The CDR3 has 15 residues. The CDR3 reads CASSLGGGAGQPQHF. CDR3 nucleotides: TGTGCCAGCAGCTTAGGTGGTGGGGCTGGTCAGCCCCAGCATTTT.

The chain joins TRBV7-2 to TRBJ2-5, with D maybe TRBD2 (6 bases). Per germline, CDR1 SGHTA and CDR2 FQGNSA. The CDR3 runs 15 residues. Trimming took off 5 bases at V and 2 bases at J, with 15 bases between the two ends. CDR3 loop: CASSNRLAPQETQYF. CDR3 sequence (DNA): TGTGCCAGCAGCAACCGGCTAGCGCCTCAAGAGACCCAGTACTTC.